Listed below are T cell receptor beta chains from one sample, sequenced in a study of blood T cell repertoires in COVID-19. Produced via immunoSEQ multiplex PCR; TCRdb's table is partial and in-frame only. The table shows about 300,000 clones, with under 90% occurring only once. The material sequenced was PBMCs or T cells enriched from blood (not recorded which). These receptors originate from a young man who had recovered from COVID-19. CDR3s include the opening cysteine and the closing phenylalanine or tryptophan.

v_call,cdr3_aa
TRBV9,CASSLSLATTDTQYF
TRBV18,CASSPNRGGNTEAFF
TRBV28,CASSLGGDEKLFF
TRBV18,CASSPSGGPGANVLTF
TRBV24-1,CATAQGGSGANVLTF
TRBV3-1/TRBV3-2,CASSQDQPGGAGARTDTQYF
TRBV4-1,CASSRGSGGPGEQYF
TRBV5-1,CASSLGTATEKLFF
TRBV12-3/TRBV12-4,CASSFYLNTEAFF
TRBV7-8,CASSGTSGHYEQYF
TRBV6-1,CASSERRQGPSQYF